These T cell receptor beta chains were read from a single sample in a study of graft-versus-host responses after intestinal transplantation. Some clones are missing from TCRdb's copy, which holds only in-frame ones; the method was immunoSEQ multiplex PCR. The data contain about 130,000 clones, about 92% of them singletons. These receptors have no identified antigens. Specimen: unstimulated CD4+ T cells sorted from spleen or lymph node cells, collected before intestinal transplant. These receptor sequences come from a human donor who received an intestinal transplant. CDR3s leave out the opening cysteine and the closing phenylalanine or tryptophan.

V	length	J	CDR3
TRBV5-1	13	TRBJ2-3	ASSLSPGLVDTQY
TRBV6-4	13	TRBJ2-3	ASSLAPGHTDTQY
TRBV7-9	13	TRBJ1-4	ASSYQGATNEKLF
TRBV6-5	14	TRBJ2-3	ASSYRRGVGTDTQY
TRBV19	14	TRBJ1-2	ASRKGSDGANYGYT
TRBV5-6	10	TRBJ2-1	ASSFRVSEQF
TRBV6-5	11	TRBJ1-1	ASSGQGRTEAF
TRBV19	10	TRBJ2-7	ASSISTGVQY
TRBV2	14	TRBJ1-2	ASSEALSQGRRGYT
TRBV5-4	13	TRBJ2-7	ASSLLAGRLNEQY
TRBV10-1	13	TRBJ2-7	ASSGPTAGAWEQY
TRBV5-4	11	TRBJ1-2	ASSSDGPYGYT
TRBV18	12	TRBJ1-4	ASSATRIYEKLF
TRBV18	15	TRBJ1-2	ASSPPGRRGLNYGYT
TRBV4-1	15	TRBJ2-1	ASSRGLAGALYNEQF
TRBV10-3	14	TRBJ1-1	AISGPNPGPGTEAF
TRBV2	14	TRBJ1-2	ASSENSIPTNYGYT
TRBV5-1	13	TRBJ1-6	ASSLTGLYNSPLH
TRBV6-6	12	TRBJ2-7	ASSYKGPPYEQY
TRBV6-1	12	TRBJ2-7	ATRNHGVAYEQY
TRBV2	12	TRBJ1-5	ASSGQGAAQPQH
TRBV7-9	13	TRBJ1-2	ASSLPLDRAYGYT